The 8 T cell receptor beta chains below all came from one sample that was sequenced in a study of STAT5B mutations in CD4+ large granular lymphocyte leukemia. Profiling relied on immunoSEQ multiplex PCR, and the TCRdb table lists in-frame clones only, not all of them. The sample lists 40,000 to 55,000 clones; 80% to 85% were seen once. The sample was CD4+ T cells from blood buffy coats. These receptors originate from a human donor in good health.

The chain joins TRBV5-1 to TRBJ2-2, with a weak D call TRBD2 (6 bases). The CDR3 has 16 residues. Trimming pared 2 bases from V and 2 bases from J, leaving 13 bases between. Germline CDR1 is SGHRS and CDR2 is YFSETQ. The CDR3 coding sequence is TGCGCCAGCAGCTTCCGGGCCGGGACTAACACCGGGGAGCTGTTTTTT. Amino acids: CASSFRAGTNTGELFF.

The rearrangement links TRBV5-1 to TRBJ2-5; no reliable D call. V lost 0 bases to trimming and J lost 4 bases, with 10 bases between them. This CDR3 has 14 residues. In germline, CDR1 is SGHRS, CDR2 YFSETQ. Written as DNA, the CDR3 is TGCGCCAGCAGCTTGGAGGGCCTTGGAGAGACCCAGTACTTC. Residues: CASSLEGLGETQYF.

This chain uses TRBV25-1 with TRBJ1-2; TRBD1 is a possible D gene (5 bases). Germline CDR1 and CDR2: MGHDK and SYGVNS. Trimming removed 5 bases at V and 2 bases at J, with 18 bases between. The length of the CDR3 is 16 residues. The DNA for the CDR3 is TGTGCCAGCAGTAAGGGGCGCCCAACCCAAAACTATGGCTACACCTTC. Translation: CASSKGRPTQNYGYTF.

This clone was found once. The chain recombines TRBV29-1 with TRBJ2-5; the match to TRBD2 covers 9 bases. The length of the CDR3 is 13 residues. The germline CDR1 and CDR2 sequences are SQVTM and ANQGSEA. V shed 4 bases, J shed 0 bases, and the junction held 0 bases outside the gene matches. The CDR3 DNA is TGCAGCGTTGGACTAGCGGACCAAGAGACCCAGTACTTC. Its translation is CSVGLADQETQYF.

This chain joins TRBV18 and TRBJ1-2; TRBD1 agrees at 7 bases. The J segment lost 0 bases and the V segment lost 4 bases, leaving 5 bases of the junction unmatched. This CDR3 region has 15 residues. The germline CDR1 and CDR2 sequences are KGHSH and LQKENI. The CDR3 bases are TGTGCCAGCTCACAAGAGGGGACAGCTAACTATGGCTACACCTTC. Translating gives CASSQEGTANYGYTF.

This chain links TRBV2 with TRBJ2-2; D is perhaps TRBD1 (5 bases). Germline CDR1 SNHLY, CDR2 FYNNEI. V was pared by 9 bases and J by 0 bases, with 14 bases between. CDR3 length: 15 residues. CDR3 sequence: CASPIGASNTGELFF. The CDR3 coding sequence is TGTGCCAGTCCAATAGGGGCCTCGAACACCGGGGAGCTGTTTTTT.

In this sample, this clone turned up a few times. The chain has TRBV5-1 and TRBJ1-6; no reliable D call. The CDR3 has 14 amino acids. The germline V gene encodes CDR1 SGHRS and CDR2 YFSETQ. V was pared by 6 bases and J by 0 bases, with 7 bases between. CDR3 residues: CASKSSSYNSPLHF. The CDR3 nucleotides read TGCGCCAGCAAATCAAGCTCCTATAATTCACCCCTCCACTTT.

The V gene is TRBV11-3, the J gene TRBJ2-1, with 16 bases that match TRBD2. From germline, CDR1 is SGHNT and CDR2 YENEEA. The CDR3 loop spans 18 amino acids. The J segment lost 5 bases and the V segment lost 3 bases, leaving 7 bases of the junction unmatched. CDR3 in DNA: TGTGCCAGCAGCTTTCCGGGACTAGCGGGAGGGCCGAACAATGAGCAGTTCTTC. Translating it yields CASSFPGLAGGPNNEQFF.